These 2 T cell receptor beta chains were all obtained from the same sample, sequenced in a study of cytomegalovirus exposure and HLA in healthy donors. The PCR employed 60 Vbeta primers together with 13 Jbeta primers. TCRdb's table, derived via immunoSEQ multiplex PCR, lists solely in-frame clones and lacks some. Of about 190,000 clones in the sample, 81% were seen once. The sample comprised PBMCs. Receptors were obtained from a woman aged 18-29 years in good health and CMV-seropositive.

This clone was observed a few times. V usage is TRBV7-3 and J usage is TRBJ1-4; the D gene is possibly TRBD1 (6 bases). This CDR3 region has 15 residues. V lost 4 bases and J 4 bases, leaving 13 bases between the germline ends. Germline V gene lookup returns CDR1 SGHTA and CDR2 FQGTGA. CDR3 DNA: TGTGCCAGCAGCTCGAGGGGGATGGATAATGAAAAACTGTTTTTT. Translation gives CASSSRGMDNEKLFF. Full variable domain (remainder filled in from reference TRBV7-3 and TRBJ1-4): GAGVSQTPSNKVTEKGKYVELRCDPISGHTALYWYRQSLGQGPEFLIYFQGTGAADDSGLPNDRFFAVRPEGSVSTLKIQRTERGDSAVYLCASSSRGMDNEKLFFGSGTQLSVL.

The sample holds a few counts of this clone. CDR3 residues: CASSLDGQAANEKLFF. The CDR3 coding sequence is TGCGCCAGCAGCTTGGATGGACAGGCGGCTAATGAAAAACTGTTTTTT. The genes are TRBV5-1 and TRBJ1-4; TRBD1 aligns across 7 bases. The J segment lost 3 bases and the V segment lost 0 bases, leaving 5 bases of the junction unmatched. From germline, CDR1 is SGHRS and CDR2 YFSETQ. This CDR3 is 16 amino acids long.